This entry lists 30 T cell receptor beta chains sequenced from one sample in a study of OX40 agonist ivuxolimab in advanced cancers. The protocol was immunoSEQ multiplex PCR, while the TCRdb copy is restricted to in-frame clones and leaves out a portion. Of over 50,000 clones in the sample, around 92% were seen once. Specimen: CD4+ or CD8+ T cells sorted from blood, collected in a trial of the OX40 agonist ivuxolimab. The receptors were gathered from an adult with an advanced solid tumor such as melanoma, head and neck, liver or kidney cancer.

The chain links TRBV7-9 to TRBJ1-1, with D perhaps matching TRBD1 (6 bases). V was clipped by 6 bases and J by 0 bases, with 11 bases between them. Germline V gene lookup returns CDR1 SEHNR and CDR2 FQNEAQ (reference sequence). The CDR3 runs to 14 residues. The CDR3 loop reads CASSSGHLNTEAFF. The CDR3 coding sequence is TGTGCCAGCAGTTCGGGACACCTGAACACTGAAGCTTTCTTT.

This chain uses TRBV6-5 with TRBJ1-2; D is uncertain. Per germline, CDR1 MNHEY and CDR2 SVGAGI. V dropped 5 bases and J dropped 5 bases, with 9 bases sitting between them. The CDR3 has 12 amino acids. CDR3 loop: CASSIPLYGYTF. The CDR3 DNA sequence: TGTGCCAGCAGTATTCCCCTTTATGGCTACACCTTC.

The chain uses TRBV28 and TRBJ1-5; D remains unclear. The ends were cut back, 2 bases at V and 6 bases at J, with 5 bases in the middle. Germline CDR1 reads MDHEN; CDR2 reads SYDVKM. The CDR3 runs 12 residues. The CDR3 DNA reads TGTGCCAGCAGTTTACCAGCTCAGCCCCAGCATTTT. Translating gives CASSLPAQPQHF.

Of note for this clone: One end of the junction is discordant with germline, which a read error may explain. The genes are TRBV27 and TRBJ2-1, with D unclear. CDR1 and CDR2 (germline): MNHEY, SMNVEV (reference sequence). This CDR3 has 14 residues. The CDR3 is CASSLSRAYNEQFF. The DNA of the CDR3 is TGTGCCAGCAGTCTATCCCGGGCCTACAATGAGCAGTTCTTC.

V usage is TRBV4-3 and J usage is TRBJ2-6; D not resolved. CDR1 is LGHNA, CDR2 YSLEER, per germline. The CDR3 covers 18 residues. V was shortened by 0 bases and J by 3 bases, with 15 bases between the two germline ends. The CDR3 loop is CASSQDWALEVGANVLTF. The CDR3 coding sequence is TGCGCCAGCAGCCAAGATTGGGCCCTTGAGGTTGGGGCCAACGTCCTGACTTTC.

J is TRBJ2-3 and V is TRBV27; 11 bases fit TRBD2. The CDR3 contains 15 residues. Germline values: CDR1 MNHEY, CDR2 SMNVEV (reference sequence). V trimming: 5 bases; J trimming: 3 bases; junction bases outside the gene matches: 4. CDR3 region: CASSRTSGRTDTQYF. Here the CDR3 DNA reads TGTGCCAGCAGTCGCACTAGCGGGAGAACAGATACGCAGTATTTT.

This chain uses TRBV4-3 with TRBJ2-2, with no clear D. Trimming shortened V by 1 base and J by 5 bases, and 5 bases separated the two germline ends. This CDR3 region has 13 residues. Germline V lookup: CDR1 LGHNA, CDR2 YSLEER. The CDR3 nucleotides are TGCGCCAGCAGCCAAGTTAGGACCGGGGAGCTGTTTTTT. This encodes CASSQVRTGELFF.

The chain employs TRBV11-2 and TRBJ2-1; possibly TRBD1 for D (5 bases). The CDR3 is 15 residues long. V was shortened by 0 bases and J by 8 bases, with 14 bases between the two germline ends. Germline values: CDR1 SGHAT, CDR2 FQNNGV. The CDR3 loop is CASSLEARVGHEQFF. The DNA of the CDR3 is TGTGCCAGCAGCTTAGAGGCCAGGGTAGGGCATGAGCAGTTCTTC.

The V and J genes are TRBV10-2 and TRBJ1-1, with D uncertain. Per the germline V gene, CDR1 is WSHSY and CDR2 is SAAADI. V lost 2 bases and J lost 3, with 10 bases in between. The CDR3 runs 14 residues. CDR3: CASSEDRGYTEAFF. The CDR3 DNA sequence: TGCGCCAGCAGTGAGGACCGAGGGTACACTGAAGCTTTCTTT.

The rearrangement uses TRBV28 and TRBJ2-7, with TRBD2 identical over 8 bases. The CDR3 contains 15 residues. Germline CDR1 is MDHEN and CDR2 is SYDVKM. V trimming: 6 bases; J trimming: 0 bases; junction bases outside the gene matches: 7. The CDR3 region has the DNA TGTGCCAGCAGAAGGAGCGGGAGTACCTCCTACGAGCAGTACGTC. Encoded protein: CASRRSGSTSYEQYV.

The rearrangement joins TRBV30 to TRBJ2-2; D is uncertain. The CDR3 totals 15 residues. The ends were cut back, 2 bases at V and 6 bases at J, with 16 bases in the middle. Germline V gene sequence: CDR1 GTSNPN, CDR2 SVGIG (reference sequence). Here the CDR3 DNA reads TGTGCCTGGAGTACACCTCTAGAGTACTCCGGGGAGCTGTTTTTT. Protein sequence: CAWSTPLEYSGELFF.

V gene TRBV30 combines with J gene TRBJ1-1; D is undetermined. Deletions cut 4 bases from V and 4 bases from J, with 13 bases between. In germline, CDR1 is GTSNPN, CDR2 SVGIG (reference sequence). This CDR3 comprises 13 residues. Here the CDR3 DNA reads TGTGCCTGGAATTTTTTATTCGGCACTGAAGCTTTCTTT. Translated: CAWNFLFGTEAFF. Using reference TRBV30 and TRBJ1-1 for the parts outside the CDR3, the full variable domain is SQTIHQWPATLVQPVGSPLSLECTVEGTSNPNLYWYRQAAGRGLQLLFYSVGIGQISSEVPQNLSASRPQDRQFILSSKKLLLSDSGFYLCAWNFLFGTEAFFGQGTRLTVV.

The V gene is TRBV7-8, the J gene TRBJ1-1; D may be TRBD1 (6 bases). The CDR3 spans 12 residues. Deletions cut 5 bases from V and 4 bases from J, with 8 bases between. Germline CDR1 is SGHVS and CDR2 is FQNEAQ. The CDR3 DNA reads TGTGCCAGCAGCCAAGGGGGCACTGAAGCTTTCTTT. Amino acid sequence: CASSQGGTEAFF.

CDR3 nucleotide sequence: TGTGCCACCGAGAAAGGACCGTTCGGACAGCCCCAGCATTTT. The encoded protein is CATEKGPFGQPQHF. The J gene is TRBJ1-5, the V gene TRBV19; D gene ambiguous. Germline CDR1 is LNHDA and CDR2 is SQIVND (reference sequence). The CDR3 consists of 14 residues. The ends were cut back, 10 bases at V and 7 bases at J, with 20 bases in the middle. Complete variable domain (other parts from reference TRBV19 and TRBJ1-5): DGGITQSPKYLFRKEGQNVTLSCEQNLNHDAMYWYRQDPGQGLRLIYYSQIVNDFQKGDIAEGYSVSREKKESFPLTVTSAQKNPTAFYLCATEKGPFGQPQHFGDGTRLSIL.

This chain connects TRBV2 to TRBJ1-3; D is unresolved. V lost 4 bases to trimming and J lost 0 bases, with 7 bases between them. CDR3 length: 14 amino acids. CDR1 and CDR2 (germline): SNHLY, FYNNEI. CDR3 sequence reads: CASSGQNSGNTIYF. For the CDR3, the DNA is TGTGCCAGCAGTGGCCAAAACTCTGGAAACACCATATATTTT.

This chain joins TRBV30 and TRBJ1-1; D gene unclear. Trimming left V 5 bases short and J 4 bases short, with 14 bases between. Germline V lookup: CDR1 GTSNPN, CDR2 SVGIG (reference sequence). The CDR3 totals 13 residues. The CDR3 nucleotides are TGTGCCTGGGCCGGTGGGGTGGCCACTGAAGCTTTCTTT. Amino acids: CAWAGGVATEAFF. The whole variable domain, remainder taken from reference TRBV30 and TRBJ1-1, is SQTIHQWPATLVQPVGSPLSLECTVEGTSNPNLYWYRQAAGRGLQLLFYSVGIGQISSEVPQNLSASRPQDRQFILSSKKLLLSDSGFYLCAWAGGVATEAFFGQGTRLTVV.

The chain couples TRBV7-3 to TRBJ2-4; 8 positions match TRBD1. The V segment lost 7 bases and the J segment 4 bases; nucleotides outside the gene matches: 12. The CDR3 totals 16 residues. Germline CDR1 is SGHTA and CDR2 is FQGTGA. Written as DNA, the CDR3 is TGTGCCAGCATCCCCCGACAGGGGCCCCCAAAAAACATTCAGTACTTC. This encodes CASIPRQGPPKNIQYF.

This clone has only one observation. This chain joins TRBV30 and TRBJ1-3, with no clear D. Germline V gene lookup returns CDR1 GTSNPN and CDR2 SVGIG (reference sequence). Trimming removed 5 bases from V and 0 bases from J, with 5 bases in between. The CDR3 runs 12 residues. CDR3 loop: CAWFPSGNTIYF. The CDR3 DNA reads TGTGCCTGGTTCCCCTCTGGAAACACCATATATTTT.

The rearrangement joins TRBV6-5 to TRBJ1-1, with D uncertain. In germline, CDR1 is MNHEY, CDR2 SVGAGI. This CDR3 region has 12 residues. Trimming took 2 bases from V and 5 from J, leaving 6 bases between them. CDR3 DNA sequence: TGTGCCAGCAGTTACGGGGTAACTGAAGCTTTCTTT. Translated: CASSYGVTEAFF.

This chain joins TRBV5-1 and TRBJ1-5; the match to TRBD1 covers 8 bases. There are 16 residues in the CDR3. Germline values: CDR1 SGHRS, CDR2 YFSETQ. V lost 4 bases and J lost 6; bases outside the gene matches: 12. CDR3 DNA: TGCGCCAGCAGCCCTCTCCCAGGGGGCGCGGGTCAGCCCCAGCATTTT. Translated, it gives CASSPLPGGAGQPQHF.

CDR3 protein: CASGVGTVNQPQHF. In nucleotides, the CDR3 is TGTGCCAGCGGTGTCGGGACAGTAAATCAGCCCCAGCATTTT. V usage is TRBV6-1 and J usage is TRBJ1-5, with TRBD1 identical over 7 bases. CDR1 is MNHNS, CDR2 SASEGT, per germline. There are 14 residues in the CDR3. The junction had 8 bases not matched to a gene; V was cut back by 8 bases and J by 4 bases.

This chain uses TRBV5-6 with TRBJ1-5, with D possibly TRBD1 on 5 matching bases. The CDR3 length is 13 residues. The germline CDR1 and CDR2 sequences are SGHDT and YYEEEE. V was cut by 4 bases and J by 4 bases, with 9 bases left in between. The chain's CDR3 is CASSGAGNQPQHF. The CDR3 nucleotides are TGTGCCAGCAGCGGGGCAGGGAATCAGCCCCAGCATTTT.

This clone occurred a few times. Here the CDR3 reads CASIGSITGPGEQFF. CDR3 in DNA: TGTGCCAGCATCGGATCCATAACAGGACCGGGTGAGCAGTTCTTC. This chain links TRBV2 with TRBJ2-1, with D possibly being TRBD1 (5 bases). Deletions cut 7 bases from V and 9 bases from J, with 22 bases between. The V gene's germline CDR1 is SNHLY and CDR2 FYNNEI. There are 15 residues in the CDR3.

The chain employs TRBV6-4 and TRBJ2-3, with D perhaps matching TRBD1 or TRBD2 (5 bases each). With 2 bases removed from V and 11 bases from J, the gap between germline ends came to 23 bases. Germline values: CDR1 MRHNA, CDR2 SNTAGT. CDR3 size: 16 residues. The CDR3 region has the DNA TGTGCCAGCAGTGACCGGGACCGCCGGAGAACCCCGGGGCAGTATTTT. It codes for CASSDRDRRRTPGQYF.

V and J are TRBV25-1 and TRBJ2-5; D is ambiguous. Trimming left V 4 bases short and J 4 bases short, with 4 bases between. The CDR3 loop spans 11 amino acids. The germline gives CDR1 MGHDK, CDR2 SYGVNS. CDR3 region: CASSGLETQYF. CDR3 DNA sequence: TGTGCCAGCAGTGGACTAGAGACCCAGTACTTC.

The CDR3 loop reads CASTEDPRDQPQHF. The CDR3 DNA follows: TGTGCCAGCACCGAAGATCCCAGGGACCAGCCCCAGCATTTT. The chain joins TRBV6-1 to TRBJ1-5; D might be TRBD1 (5 bases). V lost 7 bases to trimming and J lost 7 bases, with 17 bases between them. The germline V gene encodes CDR1 MNHNS and CDR2 SASEGT. The CDR3 has 14 residues.

This sequence joins TRBV7-8 and TRBJ2-3, with a weak D call TRBD2 (5 bases). The CDR3 has 17 residues. Germline-derived CDR1 and CDR2 are SGHVS and FQNEAQ. V lost 3 bases and J lost 2, with 18 bases in between. CDR3 sequence (DNA): TGTGCCAGCAGCTTTGTTGGACTGGCGGTATACACAGATACGCAGTATTTT. It translates to CASSFVGLAVYTDTQYF.

The gene calls are TRBV14 and TRBJ1-1, with a weak D call TRBD1 (6 bases). CDR1 and CDR2 (germline): SGHDN, FVKESK. Trimming shortened V by 0 bases and J by 4 bases, and 12 bases separated the two germline ends. The length of the CDR3 is 15 residues. This chain's CDR3 is CASSQDWGGPTEAFF. For the CDR3, the DNA is TGTGCCAGCAGCCAAGATTGGGGGGGGCCCACTGAAGCTTTCTTT.

In its sample, this clone was seen a few times. This chain joins TRBV7-9 and TRBJ1-3; D remains ambiguous. The CDR3 covers 16 residues. Between the trimmed V and J ends, which lost 5 bases and 0 bases, there was a span of 14 bases. CDR1 SEHNR and CDR2 FQNEAQ come from the germline V gene (reference sequence). Written as DNA, the CDR3 is TGTGCCAGCAGCCTGGAGTGGACGGACTCTGGAAACACCATATATTTT. Its protein product is CASSLEWTDSGNTIYF.

This chain joins TRBV19 and TRBJ1-4, with no clear D. Trimming took off 3 bases at V and 0 bases at J, with 11 bases between the two ends. Germline V gene data show CDR1 as LNHDA and CDR2 as SQIVND (reference sequence). The CDR3 has 16 amino acids. In nucleotides, the CDR3 is TGTGCCAGTAGTATGGGGAGACAAACAACTAATGAAAAACTGTTTTTT. The encoded protein is CASSMGRQTTNEKLFF.